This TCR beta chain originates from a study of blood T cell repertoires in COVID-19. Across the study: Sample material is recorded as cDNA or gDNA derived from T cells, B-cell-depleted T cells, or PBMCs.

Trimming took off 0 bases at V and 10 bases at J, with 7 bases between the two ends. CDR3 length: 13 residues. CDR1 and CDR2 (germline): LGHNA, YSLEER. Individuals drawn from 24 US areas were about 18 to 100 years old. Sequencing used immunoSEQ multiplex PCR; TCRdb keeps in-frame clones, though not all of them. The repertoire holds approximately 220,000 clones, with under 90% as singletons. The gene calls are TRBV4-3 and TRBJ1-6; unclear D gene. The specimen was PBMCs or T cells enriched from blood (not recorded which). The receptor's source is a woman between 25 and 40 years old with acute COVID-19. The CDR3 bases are TGCGCCAGCAGCCAAGAGGGGAGGTCACCCCTCCACTTT. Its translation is CASSQEGRSPLHF.